A single sample gave rise to the 24 T cell receptor beta chains below, sequenced in a study of response to subunit inactivated influenza vaccine. TCRdb called the RT-PCR reads again in MiXCR, with one record for every CDR3 protein. The profile shows 500,000 to 650,000 distinct CDR3 sequences, around 8% of them singletons. The source material was PBMCs from blood, sampled around 25 months after vaccination. All receptors come from a man aged 50-75 years who received an inactivated influenza vaccine.

This chain connects TRBV20-1 to TRBJ2-3; D might be TRBD2 (6 bases). V lost 0 bases, J lost 3 bases, and 13 bases lay in between. Germline V CDR1 and CDR2: DFQATT, SNEGSKA (reference sequence). This CDR3 has 15 amino acids. Here the CDR3 reads CSARDPGVGTDTQYF. For the CDR3, the DNA is TGCAGTGCTAGAGATCCGGGAGTAGGAACAGATACGCAGTATTTT.

Comment on this clonotype: Possible read error: a much larger clone is one base away. The chain employs TRBV4-2 and TRBJ1-2, with D hard to call. The ends were cut back, 2 bases at V and 2 bases at J, with 15 bases in the middle. CDR1 is LGHNA and CDR2 is YNFKEQ in the germline V gene. The CDR3 consists of 16 residues. CDR3 region: CASSQHKSESNYGYTF. Here the CDR3 DNA reads TGTGCCAGCAGCCAACATAAGTCAGAATCAAACTATGGCTACACCTTC.

The chain joins TRBV6-1 to TRBJ1-5; D ambiguous. V lost 5 bases to trimming and J lost 6 bases, with 11 bases between them. The germline CDR1 and CDR2 sequences are MNHNS and SASEGT. The CDR3 length is 13 residues. The CDR3 reads CASSTGRAQPQHF. The CDR3 coding sequence is TGTGCCAGCAGTACGGGAAGGGCTCAGCCCCAGCATTTT.

This clonotype was seen only a few times. V gene TRBV15 combines with J gene TRBJ2-3; D might be TRBD1 (5 bases). V was pared by 9 bases and J by 4 bases, with 14 bases between. Germline V gives CDR1 LNHNV, CDR2 YYDKDF (reference sequence). This CDR3 is built from 13 residues. In DNA form, the CDR3 reads TGTGCCACACAGGAAAGGGAAGCAGATACGCAGTATTTT. This translates into CATQEREADTQYF. Full variable domain (remainder filled in from reference TRBV15 and TRBJ2-3): DAMVIQNPRYQVTQFGKPVTLSCSQTLNHNVMYWYQQKSSQAPKLLFHYYDKDFNNEADTPDNFQSRRPNTSFCFLDIRSPGLGDTAMYLCATQEREADTQYFGPGTRLTVL.

This clonotype was seen at least ten times. The chain recombines TRBV5-1 with TRBJ1-1; D is uncertain. Germline CDR1 SGHRS, CDR2 YFSETQ. The CDR3 sequence is 13 residues long. V gave up 6 bases and J gave up 1 base, with 10 bases separating them. The CDR3 region has the DNA TGCGCCAGCAAATCCCAGGAGAACACTGAAGCTTTCTTT. Translating it yields CASKSQENTEAFF.

This clonotype was counted a few times. The chain carries TRBV20-1 and TRBJ2-7; D might be TRBD2 (5 bases). V dropped 0 bases and J dropped 3 bases, with 18 bases sitting between them. The CDR3 is made up of 16 amino acids. Looked up from germline, CDR1 is DFQATT and CDR2 is SNEGSKA (reference sequence). Written as DNA, the CDR3 is TGCAGTGCTAGAGATCCTAGGAAGGTAGGGAGCTACGAGCAGTACTTC. Residues: CSARDPRKVGSYEQYF.

This clonotype has a count of ten or more. This chain links TRBV27 with TRBJ2-1; D unclear. V shed 2 bases and J shed 3 bases, with 8 bases lying between them. This CDR3 is built from 14 residues. From germline, CDR1 is MNHEY and CDR2 SMNVEV (reference sequence). The CDR3 bases are TGTGCCAGCAGTTTAGCCAGACTCTACAATGAGCAGTTCTTC. Residues: CASSLARLYNEQFF.

V is TRBV7-8 and J is TRBJ2-5; 9 bases agree with TRBD1. CDR3 length: 15 amino acids. Germline-derived CDR1 and CDR2 are SGHVS and FQNEAQ. V was clipped by 5 bases and J by 5 bases; unmatched bases: 9. The CDR3 DNA sequence: TGTGCCAGCAGCCGAGGTCGGACAGGGGCGGAGACCCAGTACTTC. Protein product: CASSRGRTGAETQYF.

This clonotype was seen ten or more times. This rearrangement joins TRBV5-5 to TRBJ1-4, with D unresolved. Germline CDR1 SGHKS, CDR2 YYEKEE (reference sequence). The CDR3 runs 13 residues. The V end was cut by 4 bases, the J end by 0 bases, with 4 bases between. In DNA, the CDR3 is TGTGCCAGCAGCACCCCAACTAATGAAAAACTGTTTTTT. It specifies CASSTPTNEKLFF.

V usage is TRBV20-1 and J usage is TRBJ2-3, with 8 bases fitting TRBD2. The CDR3 totals 14 residues. CDR1 and CDR2 (germline): DFQATT, SNEGSKA (reference sequence). Germline trimming cut 3 bases from V and 2 bases from J; bases unmatched to any gene: 4. CDR3 in DNA: TGCAGTGCTAGGGTAGCGGGGAACACAGATACGCAGTATTTT. This sequence encodes CSARVAGNTDTQYF.

This clonotype came up a few times. This chain connects TRBV20-1 to TRBJ1-4; D gene ambiguous. This CDR3 is 14 amino acids long. Germline CDR1 DFQATT, CDR2 SNEGSKA (reference sequence). Trimming shortened V by 5 bases and J by 0 bases, and 10 bases separated the two germline ends. This chain's CDR3 is CSAVIWPTNEKLFF. CDR3 sequence (DNA): TGCAGTGCTGTTATATGGCCAACTAATGAAAAACTGTTTTTT.

In its sample, this clonotype was seen many times. The genes are TRBV3-2 and TRBJ1-3; the table's D call, TRBD1, was not checked against the DNA. TRBV3-2 is a pseudogene locus. The CDR3 has 17 amino acids. In DNA, the CDR3 is TGTGCCAGCAGCCTGTATTCCGGGACAGATCTTCGAAACACCATATATTTT. Translated, it gives CASSLYSGTDLRNTIYF.

This clonotype was counted at least ten times. V is TRBV29-1 and J is TRBJ1-1; D might be TRBD1 (6 bases). The CDR3 extends over 10 amino acids. V was cut by 3 bases and J by 10 bases, with 9 bases left in between. CDR1 is SQVTM, CDR2 ANQGSEA, per germline. The CDR3 DNA follows: TGCAGCGTTGATCAGGGGACAGCTTTCTTT. Amino acid sequence: CSVDQGTAFF.

There are a few counts of this clonotype. V usage is TRBV20-1 and J usage is TRBJ2-1, with D maybe TRBD1 (5 bases). The CDR3 extends over 15 amino acids. In germline, CDR1 is DFQATT, CDR2 SNEGSKA (reference sequence). V was shortened by 6 bases and J by 2 bases, with 17 bases between the two germline ends. DNA of the CDR3: TGCAGTGCCCAAGAGGCAGGGTACACCTACAATGAGCAGTTCTTC. It is translated as CSAQEAGYTYNEQFF.

The chain employs TRBV18 and TRBJ2-1; 8 positions agree with TRBD2. Trimming at V came to 4 bases and at J to 9 bases, leaving 2 bases not matched to a gene. Germline CDR1 reads KGHSH; CDR2 reads LQKENI. This CDR3 spans 12 amino acids. CDR3 region: CASSRGGREQFF. In DNA form, the CDR3 reads TGTGCCAGCTCACGCGGGGGGCGTGAGCAGTTCTTC.

This clonotype was seen at least ten times. This chain connects TRBV20-1 to TRBJ2-7; D perhaps matches TRBD1 (5 bases). The V and J ends lost 5 bases and 2 bases respectively, with 16 bases between them. The CDR3 is 14 residues long. The germline V gene has CDR1 DFQATT and CDR2 SNEGSKA (reference sequence). For the CDR3, the DNA is TGCAGTGCTCCAAGACAGCCCTTAGCCTACGAGCAGTACTTC. This translates into CSAPRQPLAYEQYF.

The rearrangement links TRBV7-9 to TRBJ2-4; 9 bases fit TRBD2. V shed 3 bases, J shed 7 bases, and the junction held 4 bases outside the gene matches. The CDR3 runs to 14 residues. Germline V CDR1 and CDR2: SEHNR, FQNEAQ (reference sequence). The CDR3 nucleotides read TGTGCCAGCAGCTTTAGCGGGGGCCTCAACATTCAGTACTTC. It codes for CASSFSGGLNIQYF. Filled out from reference TRBV7-9 and TRBJ2-4, the complete variable domain reads DTGVSQNPRHKITKRGQNVTFRCDPISEHNRLYWYRQTLGQGPEFLTYFQNEAQLEKSRLLSDRFSAERPKGSFSTLEIQRTEQGDSAMYLCASSFSGGLNIQYFGAGTRLSVL.

This clonotype was detected only a few times. V gene TRBV5-1 combines with J gene TRBJ2-7; 11 bases fit TRBD2. The CDR3 is made up of 16 amino acids. The J segment lost 2 bases and the V segment lost 0 bases, leaving 4 bases of the junction unmatched. Germline V gives CDR1 SGHRS, CDR2 YFSETQ. The CDR3: CASSLDAGLAAYEQYF. The CDR3 coding sequence is TGCGCCAGCAGCTTGGATGCGGGACTAGCGGCCTACGAGCAGTACTTC.

This clonotype has a handful of counts. Here the CDR3 reads CSAGGTSSYNEQFF. The CDR3, as DNA: TGTTCCGCGGGGGGCACTAGCAGCTACAATGAGCAGTTCTTC. This chain joins TRBV12-3 or TRBV12-4 and TRBJ2-1; 8 bases align to TRBD2. The CDR3 covers 14 residues.

The sample holds many counts of this clonotype. The rearrangement uses TRBV12-3 or TRBV12-4 and TRBJ1-5; 11 bases fit TRBD1. J was trimmed by 7 bases and V by 6 bases; bases with no gene match: 5. This CDR3 has 14 amino acids. The CDR3 loop is CASSWTGGGQPQHF. The CDR3 DNA follows: TGTGCCAGCAGCTGGACAGGGGGCGGGCAGCCCCAGCATTTT.

This clonotype was found many times. J is TRBJ2-7 and V is TRBV5-1; D remains ambiguous. The V and J ends lost 1 base and 5 bases respectively, with 13 bases between them. CDR3 length: 14 amino acids. Germline V gene lookup returns CDR1 SGHRS and CDR2 YFSETQ. CDR3 DNA: TGCGCCAGCAGCTTGACGGGTGGTATCCACGAGCAGTACTTC. It translates to CASSLTGGIHEQYF.

This clonotype was picked up a small number of times. The chain links TRBV5-1 to TRBJ2-2; 14 nucleotides match TRBD2. The ends lost 3 bases at V and 4 bases at J; junction bases unmatched: 11. Germline V CDR1 and CDR2: SGHRS, YFSETQ. The CDR3 consists of 19 residues. This CDR3 reads CASSYGLAGGPTLTGELFF. CDR3 bases: TGCGCCAGCAGCTATGGACTAGCGGGGGGACCCACCCTCACCGGGGAGCTGTTTTTT.

This clonotype was counted many times. CDR3 protein: CAIGRDLGNYGYTF. The CDR3 DNA is TGTGCCATCGGGAGAGACTTGGGAAACTATGGCTACACCTTC. J is TRBJ1-2 and V is TRBV10-3, with D unresolved. CDR1 ENHRY and CDR2 SYGVKD come from the germline V gene. CDR3 length: 14 amino acids. V was cut by 8 bases and J by 2 bases, with 15 bases left in between.

This chain joins TRBV7-2 and TRBJ2-3; D perhaps matches TRBD1 (5 bases). The CDR3 covers 14 residues. Looked up from germline, CDR1 is SGHTA and CDR2 is FQGNSA. V was pared by 5 bases and J by 1 base, with 10 bases between. The CDR3 sequence: CASSNLQGTDTQYF. The CDR3 DNA reads as TGTGCCAGCAGCAACTTACAGGGCACAGATACGCAGTATTTT.